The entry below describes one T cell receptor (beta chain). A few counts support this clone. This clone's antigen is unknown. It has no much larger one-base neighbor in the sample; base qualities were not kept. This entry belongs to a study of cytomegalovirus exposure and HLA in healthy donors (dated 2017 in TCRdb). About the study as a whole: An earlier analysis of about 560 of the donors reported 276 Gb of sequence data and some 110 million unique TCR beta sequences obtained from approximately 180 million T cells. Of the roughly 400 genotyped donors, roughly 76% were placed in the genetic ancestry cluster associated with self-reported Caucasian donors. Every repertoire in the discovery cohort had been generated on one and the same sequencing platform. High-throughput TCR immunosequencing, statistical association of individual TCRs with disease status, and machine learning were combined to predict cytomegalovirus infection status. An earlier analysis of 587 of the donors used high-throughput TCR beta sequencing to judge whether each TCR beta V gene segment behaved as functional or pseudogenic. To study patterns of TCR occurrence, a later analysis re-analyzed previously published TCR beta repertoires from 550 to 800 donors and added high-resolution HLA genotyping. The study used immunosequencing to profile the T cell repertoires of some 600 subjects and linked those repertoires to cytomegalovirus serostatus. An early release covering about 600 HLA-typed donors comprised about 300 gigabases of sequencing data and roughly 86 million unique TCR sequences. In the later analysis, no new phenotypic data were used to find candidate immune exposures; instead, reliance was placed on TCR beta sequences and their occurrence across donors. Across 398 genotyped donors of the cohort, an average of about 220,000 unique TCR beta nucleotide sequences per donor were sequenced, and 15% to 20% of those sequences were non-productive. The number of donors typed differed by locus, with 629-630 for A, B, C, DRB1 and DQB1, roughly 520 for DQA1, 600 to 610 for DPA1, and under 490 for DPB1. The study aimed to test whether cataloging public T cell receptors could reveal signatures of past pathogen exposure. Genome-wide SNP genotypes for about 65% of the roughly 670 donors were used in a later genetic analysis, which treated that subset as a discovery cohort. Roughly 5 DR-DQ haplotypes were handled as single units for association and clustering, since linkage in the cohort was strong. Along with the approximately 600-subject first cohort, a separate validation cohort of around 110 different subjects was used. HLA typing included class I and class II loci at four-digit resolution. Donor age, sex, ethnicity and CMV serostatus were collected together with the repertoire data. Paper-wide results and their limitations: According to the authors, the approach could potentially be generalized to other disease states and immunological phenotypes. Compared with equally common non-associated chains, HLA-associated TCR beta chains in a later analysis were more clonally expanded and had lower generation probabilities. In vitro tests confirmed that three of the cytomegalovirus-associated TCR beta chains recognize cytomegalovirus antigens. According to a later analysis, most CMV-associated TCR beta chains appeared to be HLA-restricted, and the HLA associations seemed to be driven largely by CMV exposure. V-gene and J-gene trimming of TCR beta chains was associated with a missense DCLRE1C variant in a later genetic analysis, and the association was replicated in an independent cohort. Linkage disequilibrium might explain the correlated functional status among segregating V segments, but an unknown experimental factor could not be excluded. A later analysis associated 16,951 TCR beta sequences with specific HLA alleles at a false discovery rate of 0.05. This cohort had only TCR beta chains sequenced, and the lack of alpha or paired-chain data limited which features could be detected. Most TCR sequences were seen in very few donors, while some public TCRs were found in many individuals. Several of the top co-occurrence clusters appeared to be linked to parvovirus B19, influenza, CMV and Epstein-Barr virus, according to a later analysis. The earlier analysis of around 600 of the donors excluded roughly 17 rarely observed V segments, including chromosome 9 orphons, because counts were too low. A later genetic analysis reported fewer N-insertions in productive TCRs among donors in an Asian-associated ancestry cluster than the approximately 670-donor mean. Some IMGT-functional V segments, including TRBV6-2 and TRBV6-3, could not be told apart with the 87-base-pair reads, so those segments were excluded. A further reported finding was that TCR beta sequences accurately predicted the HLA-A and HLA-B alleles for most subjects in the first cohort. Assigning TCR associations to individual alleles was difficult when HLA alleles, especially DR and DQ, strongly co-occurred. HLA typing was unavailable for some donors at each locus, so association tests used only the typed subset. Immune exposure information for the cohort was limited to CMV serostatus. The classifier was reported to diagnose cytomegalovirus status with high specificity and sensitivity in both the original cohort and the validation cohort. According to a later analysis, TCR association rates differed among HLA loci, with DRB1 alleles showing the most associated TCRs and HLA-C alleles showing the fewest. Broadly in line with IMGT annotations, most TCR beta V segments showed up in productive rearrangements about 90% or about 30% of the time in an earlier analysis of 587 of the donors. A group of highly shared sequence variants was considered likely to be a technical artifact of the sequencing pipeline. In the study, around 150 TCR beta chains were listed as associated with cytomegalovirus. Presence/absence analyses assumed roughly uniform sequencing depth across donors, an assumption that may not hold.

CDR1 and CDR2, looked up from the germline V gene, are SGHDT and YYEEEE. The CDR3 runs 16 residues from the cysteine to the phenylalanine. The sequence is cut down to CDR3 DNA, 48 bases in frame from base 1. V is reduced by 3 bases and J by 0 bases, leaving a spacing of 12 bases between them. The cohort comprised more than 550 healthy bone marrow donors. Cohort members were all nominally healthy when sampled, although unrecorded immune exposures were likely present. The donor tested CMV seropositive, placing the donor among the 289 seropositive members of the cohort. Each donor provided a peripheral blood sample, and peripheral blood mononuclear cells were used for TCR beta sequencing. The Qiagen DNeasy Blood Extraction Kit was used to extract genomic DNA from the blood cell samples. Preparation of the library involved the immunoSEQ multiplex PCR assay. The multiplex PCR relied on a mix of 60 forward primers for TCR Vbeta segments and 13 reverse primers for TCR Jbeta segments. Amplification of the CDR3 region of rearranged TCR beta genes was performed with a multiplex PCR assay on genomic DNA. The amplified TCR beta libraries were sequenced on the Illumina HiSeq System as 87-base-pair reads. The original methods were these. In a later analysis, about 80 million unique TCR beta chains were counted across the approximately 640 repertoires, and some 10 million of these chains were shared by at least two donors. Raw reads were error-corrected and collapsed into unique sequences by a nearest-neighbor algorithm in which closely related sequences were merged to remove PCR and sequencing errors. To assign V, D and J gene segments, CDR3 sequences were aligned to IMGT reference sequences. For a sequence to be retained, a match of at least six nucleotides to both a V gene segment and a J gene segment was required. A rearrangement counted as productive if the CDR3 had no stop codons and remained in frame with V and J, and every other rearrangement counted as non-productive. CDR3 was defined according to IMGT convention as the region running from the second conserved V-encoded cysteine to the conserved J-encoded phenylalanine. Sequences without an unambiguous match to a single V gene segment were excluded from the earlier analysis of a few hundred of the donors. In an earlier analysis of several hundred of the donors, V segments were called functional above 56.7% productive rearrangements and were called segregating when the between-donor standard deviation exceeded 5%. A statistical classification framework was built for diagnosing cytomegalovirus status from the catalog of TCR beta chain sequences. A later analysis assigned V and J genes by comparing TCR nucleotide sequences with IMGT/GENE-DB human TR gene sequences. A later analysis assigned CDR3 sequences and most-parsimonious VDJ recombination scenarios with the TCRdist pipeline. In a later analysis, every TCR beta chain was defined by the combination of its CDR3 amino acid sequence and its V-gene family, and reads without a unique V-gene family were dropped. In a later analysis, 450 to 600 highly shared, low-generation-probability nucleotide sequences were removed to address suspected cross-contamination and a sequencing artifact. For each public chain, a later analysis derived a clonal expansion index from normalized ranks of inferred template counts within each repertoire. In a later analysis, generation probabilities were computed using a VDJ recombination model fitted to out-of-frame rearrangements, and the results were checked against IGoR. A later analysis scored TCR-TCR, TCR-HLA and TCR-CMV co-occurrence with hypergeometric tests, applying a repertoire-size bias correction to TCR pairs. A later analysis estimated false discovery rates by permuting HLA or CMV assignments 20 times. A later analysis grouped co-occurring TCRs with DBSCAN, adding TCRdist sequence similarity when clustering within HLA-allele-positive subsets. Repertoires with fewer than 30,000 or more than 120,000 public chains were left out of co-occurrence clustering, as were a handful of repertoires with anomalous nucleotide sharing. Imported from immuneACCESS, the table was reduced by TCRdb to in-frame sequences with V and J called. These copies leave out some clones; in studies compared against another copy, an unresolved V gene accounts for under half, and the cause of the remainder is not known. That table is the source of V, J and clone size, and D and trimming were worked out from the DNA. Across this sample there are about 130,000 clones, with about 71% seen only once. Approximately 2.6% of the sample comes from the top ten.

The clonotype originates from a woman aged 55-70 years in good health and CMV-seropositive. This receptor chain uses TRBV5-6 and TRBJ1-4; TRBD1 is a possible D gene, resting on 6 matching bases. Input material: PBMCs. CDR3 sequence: CASSSGGGPTNEKLFF. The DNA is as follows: TGTGCCAGCAGCTCGGGAGGGGGACCAACTAATGAAAAACTGTTTTTT.